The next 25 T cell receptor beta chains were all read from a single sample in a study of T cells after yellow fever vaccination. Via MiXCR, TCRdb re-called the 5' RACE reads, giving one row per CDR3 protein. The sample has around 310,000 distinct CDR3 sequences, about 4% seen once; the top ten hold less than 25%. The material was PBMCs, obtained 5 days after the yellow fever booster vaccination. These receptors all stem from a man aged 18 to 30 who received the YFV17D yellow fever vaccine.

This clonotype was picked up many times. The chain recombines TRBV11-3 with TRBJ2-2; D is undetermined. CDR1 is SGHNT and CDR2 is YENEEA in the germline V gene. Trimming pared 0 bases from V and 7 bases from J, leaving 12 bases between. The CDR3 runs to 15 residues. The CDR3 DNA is TGTGCCAGCAGCTTAGATAGTTTCGATAACGGGGAGCTGTTTTTT. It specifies CASSLDSFDNGELFF.

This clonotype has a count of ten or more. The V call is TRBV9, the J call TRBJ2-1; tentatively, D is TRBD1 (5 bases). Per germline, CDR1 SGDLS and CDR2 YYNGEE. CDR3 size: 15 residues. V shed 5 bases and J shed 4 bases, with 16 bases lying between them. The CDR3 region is CASRGVGAEYNEQFF. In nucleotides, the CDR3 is TGTGCCAGCAGGGGTGTAGGGGCGGAATACAATGAGCAGTTCTTC.

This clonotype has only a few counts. This chain's CDR3 is CASSLPKGASMNTEAFF. CDR3 nucleotide sequence: TGTGCCAGCAGCCTTCCCAAGGGGGCGAGTATGAACACTGAAGCTTTCTTT. The V and J genes are TRBV4-2 and TRBJ1-1; 7 bases align to TRBD1. Unmatched junction bases numbered 11, after V lost 4 bases and J lost 0 bases. The CDR3 length is 17 residues. The germline V gene encodes CDR1 LGHNA and CDR2 YNFKEQ.

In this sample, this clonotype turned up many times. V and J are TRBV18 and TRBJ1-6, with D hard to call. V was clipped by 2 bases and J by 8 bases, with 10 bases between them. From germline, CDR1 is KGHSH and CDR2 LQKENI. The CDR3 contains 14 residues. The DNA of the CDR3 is TGTGCCAGCTCACCAACGAGTGGGGATTCACCCCTCCACTTT. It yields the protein CASSPTSGDSPLHF.

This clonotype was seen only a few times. Written as DNA, the CDR3 is TGCGCCAGCAGCCAAGTGAGGGGCGGAGCGGAAGAAAAACTGTTTTTT. Translated: CASSQVRGGAEEKLFF. The chain employs TRBV4-3 and TRBJ1-4; maybe TRBD1 (5 bases). V shed 1 base and J shed 8 bases, with 17 bases lying between them. This CDR3 is built from 16 residues. The germline CDR1 and CDR2 sequences are LGHNA and YSLEER.

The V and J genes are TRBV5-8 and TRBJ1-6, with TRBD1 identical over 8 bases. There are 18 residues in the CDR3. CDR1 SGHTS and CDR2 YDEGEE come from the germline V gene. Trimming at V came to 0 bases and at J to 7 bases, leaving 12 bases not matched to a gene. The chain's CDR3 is CASSLERGSRTGNSPLHF. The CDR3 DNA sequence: TGTGCCAGCAGCTTGGAGAGGGGGAGTCGGACAGGGAATTCACCCCTCCACTTT.

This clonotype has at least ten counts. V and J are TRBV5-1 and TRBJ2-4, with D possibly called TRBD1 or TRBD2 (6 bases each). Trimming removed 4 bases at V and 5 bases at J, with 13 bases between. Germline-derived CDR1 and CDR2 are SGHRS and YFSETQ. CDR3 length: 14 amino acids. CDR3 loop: CASSGGTLQNIQYF. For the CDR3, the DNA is TGCGCCAGCAGCGGGGGGACACTTCAAAACATTCAGTACTTC.

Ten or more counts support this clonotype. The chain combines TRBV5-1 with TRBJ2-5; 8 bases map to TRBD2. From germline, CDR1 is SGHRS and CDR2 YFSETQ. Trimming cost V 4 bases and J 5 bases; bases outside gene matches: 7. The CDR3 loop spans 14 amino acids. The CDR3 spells CASSLGGAQETQYF. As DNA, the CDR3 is TGCGCCAGCAGCCTCGGGGGGGCCCAGGAGACCCAGTACTTC. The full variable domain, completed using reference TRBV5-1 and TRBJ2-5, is KAGVTQTPRYLIKTRGQQVTLSCSPISGHRSVSWYQQTPGQGLQFLFEYFSETQRNKGNFPGRFSGRQFSNSRSEMNVSTLELGDSALYLCASSLGGAQETQYFGPGTRLLVL.

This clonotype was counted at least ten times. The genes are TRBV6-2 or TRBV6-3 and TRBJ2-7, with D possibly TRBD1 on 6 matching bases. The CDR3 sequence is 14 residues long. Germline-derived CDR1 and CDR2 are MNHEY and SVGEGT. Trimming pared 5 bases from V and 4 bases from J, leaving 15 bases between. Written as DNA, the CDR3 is TGTGCCAGCAGTCGACTCCAGGGGTTGTACGAGCAGTACGTC. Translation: CASSRLQGLYEQYV.

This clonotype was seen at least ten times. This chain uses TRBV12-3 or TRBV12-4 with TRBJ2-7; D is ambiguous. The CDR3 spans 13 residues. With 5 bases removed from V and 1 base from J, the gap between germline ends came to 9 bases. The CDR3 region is CASSTDPSYEQYF. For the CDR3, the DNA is TGTGCCAGCAGTACGGACCCTTCCTACGAGCAGTACTTC.

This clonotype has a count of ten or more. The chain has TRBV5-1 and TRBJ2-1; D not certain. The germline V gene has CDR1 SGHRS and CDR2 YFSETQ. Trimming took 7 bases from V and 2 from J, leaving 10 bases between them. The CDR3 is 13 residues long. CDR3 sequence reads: CASRSFTYNEQFF. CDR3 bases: TGCGCCAGCCGAAGTTTCACCTACAATGAGCAGTTCTTC.

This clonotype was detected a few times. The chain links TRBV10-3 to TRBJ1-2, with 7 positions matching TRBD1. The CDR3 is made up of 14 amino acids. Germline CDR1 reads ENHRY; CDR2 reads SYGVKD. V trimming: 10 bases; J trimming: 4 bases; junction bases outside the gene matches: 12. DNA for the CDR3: TGTGCCACCGAGGGTAGGGGGCGAGGCTATGGCTACACCTTC. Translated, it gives CATEGRGRGYGYTF.

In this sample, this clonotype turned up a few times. The CDR3 protein is CASSQEDGAHTEAFF. The CDR3 bases are TGTGCCAGCAGCCAAGAAGACGGAGCACACACTGAAGCTTTCTTT. The chain carries TRBV14 and TRBJ1-1; unclear D gene. The CDR3 runs to 15 residues. Germline V gene sequence: CDR1 SGHDN, CDR2 FVKESK. Trimming shortened V by 0 bases and J by 3 bases, and 11 bases separated the two germline ends. Supplemented by reference TRBV14 and TRBJ1-1, the full variable domain reads EAGVTQFPSHSVIEKGQTVTLRCDPISGHDNLYWYRRVMGKEIKFLLHFVKESKQDESGMPNNRFLAERTGGTYSTLKVQPAELEDSGVYFCASSQEDGAHTEAFFGQGTRLTVV.

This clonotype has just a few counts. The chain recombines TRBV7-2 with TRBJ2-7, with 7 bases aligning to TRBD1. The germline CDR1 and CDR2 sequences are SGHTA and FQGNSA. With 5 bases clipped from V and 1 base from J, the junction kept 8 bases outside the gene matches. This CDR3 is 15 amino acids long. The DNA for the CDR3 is TGTGCCAGCAGCGCCCCAGGGGGTCCTTCCTACGAGCAGTACTTC. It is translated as CASSAPGGPSYEQYF.

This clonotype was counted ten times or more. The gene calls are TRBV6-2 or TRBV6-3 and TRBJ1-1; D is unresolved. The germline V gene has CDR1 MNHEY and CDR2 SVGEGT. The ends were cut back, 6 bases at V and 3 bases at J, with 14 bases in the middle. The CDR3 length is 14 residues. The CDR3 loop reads CASSRTGWDTEAFF. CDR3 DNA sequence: TGTGCCAGCAGCAGGACCGGTTGGGACACTGAAGCTTTCTTT.

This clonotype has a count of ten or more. The CDR3 spells CASSQDPASGGLGYF. DNA of the CDR3: TGCGCCAGCAGCCAAGACCCCGCTAGCGGGGGGCTCGGGTACTTC. J is TRBJ2-5 and V is TRBV4-1; 11 bases fit TRBD2. The CDR3 is 15 amino acids. Germline V gene sequence: CDR1 MGHRA, CDR2 YSYEKL. Losses at the gene ends were 0 bases for V and 13 bases for J; bases not matched to a gene: 10.

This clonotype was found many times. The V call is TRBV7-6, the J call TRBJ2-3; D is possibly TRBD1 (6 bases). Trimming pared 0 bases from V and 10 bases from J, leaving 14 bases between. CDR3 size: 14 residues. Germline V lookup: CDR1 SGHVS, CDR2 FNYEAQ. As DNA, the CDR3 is TGTGCCAGCAGCTTAGCCCAACAGGGCTCTGCGCAGTATTTT. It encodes CASSLAQQGSAQYF. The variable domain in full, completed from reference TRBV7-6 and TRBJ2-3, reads GAGVSQSPRYKVTKRGQDVALRCDPISGHVSLYWYRQALGQGPEFLTYFNYEAQQDKSGLPNDRFSAERPEGSISTLTIQRTEQRDSAMYRCASSLAQQGSAQYFGPGTRLTVL.

CDR3 coding DNA: TGTGCCACCAGCAGGGACAGGGGACCCTACGAGCAGTACTTC. Translated, it gives CATSRDRGPYEQYF. The chain links TRBV15 to TRBJ2-7; 9 bases align to TRBD1. This CDR3 spans 14 amino acids. CDR1 is LNHNV and CDR2 is YYDKDF in the germline V gene (reference sequence). The ends lost 3 bases at V and 2 bases at J; junction bases unmatched: 2.

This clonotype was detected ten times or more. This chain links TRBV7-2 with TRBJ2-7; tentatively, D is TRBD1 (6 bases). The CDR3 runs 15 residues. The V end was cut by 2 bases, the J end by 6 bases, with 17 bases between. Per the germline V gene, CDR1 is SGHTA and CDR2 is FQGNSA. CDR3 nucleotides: TGTGCCAGCAGCTTAAGTGTGTGGGACATGGGCGAGCAGTACGTC. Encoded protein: CASSLSVWDMGEQYV.

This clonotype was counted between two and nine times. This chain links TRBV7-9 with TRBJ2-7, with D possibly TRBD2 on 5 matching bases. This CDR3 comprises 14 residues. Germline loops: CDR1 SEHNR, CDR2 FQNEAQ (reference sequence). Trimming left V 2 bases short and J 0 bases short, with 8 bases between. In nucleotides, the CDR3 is TGTGCCAGCAGCTTAACGGGAAACTCCTACGAGCAGTACGTC. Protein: CASSLTGNSYEQYV.

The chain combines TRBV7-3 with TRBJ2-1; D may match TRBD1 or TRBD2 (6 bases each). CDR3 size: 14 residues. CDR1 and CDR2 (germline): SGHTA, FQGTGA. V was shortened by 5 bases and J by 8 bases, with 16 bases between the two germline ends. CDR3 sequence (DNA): TGTGCCAGCAGCCTCGAAGGGGGGCCGGATGAGCAGTTCTTC. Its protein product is CASSLEGGPDEQFF.

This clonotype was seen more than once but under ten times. CDR3 in DNA: TGCGCCAGCAGCTCGGGACAGGGGGTCAACGAGCAGTACGTC. Translated: CASSSGQGVNEQYV. V gene TRBV5-1 combines with J gene TRBJ2-7, with 11 bases fitting TRBD1. This CDR3 is 14 amino acids long. Trimming cost V 3 bases and J 5 bases; bases outside gene matches: 4. From germline, CDR1 is SGHRS and CDR2 YFSETQ.

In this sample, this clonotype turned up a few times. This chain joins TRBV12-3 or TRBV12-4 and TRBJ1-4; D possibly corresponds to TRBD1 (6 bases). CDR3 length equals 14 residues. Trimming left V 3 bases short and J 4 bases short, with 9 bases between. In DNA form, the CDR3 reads TGTGCCAGCAGTTTTCAGGGGAATAATGAAAAACTGTTTTTT. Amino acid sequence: CASSFQGNNEKLFF.

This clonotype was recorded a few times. The CDR3 is CASSLIARGLGYTF. As DNA, the CDR3 is TGCGCCAGCAGCTTGATTGCCAGGGGGCTAGGCTACACCTTC. The chain carries TRBV5-1 and TRBJ1-2, with 8 bases fitting TRBD1. Unmatched junction bases numbered 7, after V lost 1 base and J lost 8 bases. This CDR3 has 14 amino acids. Germline V gene data show CDR1 as SGHRS and CDR2 as YFSETQ. Combining the CDR3 with reference TRBV5-1 and TRBJ1-2 gives the whole variable domain KAGVTQTPRYLIKTRGQQVTLSCSPISGHRSVSWYQQTPGQGLQFLFEYFSETQRNKGNFPGRFSGRQFSNSRSEMNVSTLELGDSALYLCASSLIARGLGYTFGSGTRLTVV.

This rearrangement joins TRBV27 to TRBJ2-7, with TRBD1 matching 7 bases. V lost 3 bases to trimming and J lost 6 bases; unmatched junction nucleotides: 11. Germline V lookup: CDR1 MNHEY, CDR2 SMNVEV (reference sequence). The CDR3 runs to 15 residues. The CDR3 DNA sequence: TGTGCCAGCAGTTTTAAGGGACAGATGGTGTCCGAGCAGTACTTC. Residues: CASSFKGQMVSEQYF.